Listed below are T cell receptor beta chains from one sample, sequenced in a study of cytomegalovirus exposure and HLA in healthy donors. The data were produced by immunoSEQ multiplex PCR, yet TCRdb's version contains in-frame clones alone and is incomplete. The sample has about 160,000 clones; around 73% are singletons. The sequenced sample consisted of PBMCs. The receptor set was obtained from a woman between 18 and 30 years old in good health and CMV-seronegative. Each CDR3 is given with its conserved first and last residue. Fields, in order: clone size, D gene, V gene, J gene, CDR3 protein, CDR3 DNA. A D gene is named only where the DNA matches it firmly. Clone size is stated in some rows and not others, as once, few, many or a class when expanded.

few,-,TRBV29-1,TRBJ1-2,CSVDGGISVSDGYTF,TGCAGCGTTGACGGAGGAATATCGGTTTCGGATGGCTACACCTTC
-,-,TRBV6-5,TRBJ2-5,CASSYGSLQETQYF,TGTGCCAGCAGTTACGGCAGTCTCCAAGAGACCCAGTACTTC
-,-,TRBV7-9,TRBJ1-1,CASSYDRNTEAFF,TGTGCCAGCAGTTATGACAGGAACACTGAAGCTTTCTTT
few,-,TRBV9,TRBJ2-3,CASSVSGASTDTQYF,TGTGCCAGCAGCGTAAGCGGTGCTAGCACAGATACGCAGTATTTT
-,-,TRBV7-2,TRBJ1-2,CASSHNTAGRNYGYTF,TGTGCCAGCAGCCATAACACGGCAGGGCGTAACTATGGCTACACCTTC
-,-,TRBV2,TRBJ1-1,CASRTGNTEAFF,TGTGCCAGCAGGACAGGAAACACTGAAGCTTTCTTT
-,TRBD2,TRBV9,TRBJ2-1,CASSERGGSYNEQFF,TGTGCCAGCAGCGAACGGGGGGGATCCTACAATGAGCAGTTCTTC
-,-,TRBV27,TRBJ1-2,CASRSNYGYTF,TGTGCCAGTAGATCTAACTATGGCTACACCTTC
-,-,TRBV27,TRBJ1-1,CASSLAGRGAEAFF,TGTGCCAGCAGCCTAGCGGGCAGGGGTGCTGAAGCTTTCTTT
-,TRBD1,TRBV5-1,TRBJ1-1,CASSSGEKTGIAEAFF,TGCGCCAGCAGCTCCGGAGAAAAGACAGGGATCGCTGAAGCTTTCTTT
-,-,TRBV18,TRBJ2-7,CASSPIGTGPLEQYF,TGTGCCAGCTCACCAATAGGTACAGGTCCGTTGGAGCAGTACTTC
once,-,TRBV19,TRBJ1-5,CASSGGGTLNIWAQPQHF,TGTGCCAGTAGTGGGGGGGGTACCCTAAATATATGGGCTCAGCCCCAGCATTTT
-,TRBD1,TRBV6-1,TRBJ1-4,CASSSRQGGNEKLFF,TGTGCCAGCAGTTCACGACAGGGTGGTAATGAAAAACTGTTTTTT
-,-,TRBV21-1,TRBJ2-1,CASILSGVDYNEQFF,TGTGCCAGCATCCTTAGCGGAGTCGACTACAATGAGCAGTTCTTC
few,-,TRBV7-9,TRBJ2-4,CASSLVRTDLAKNIQYF,TGTGCCAGCAGCTTAGTACGGACTGACTTAGCCAAAAACATTCAGTACTTC
many,-,TRBV29-1,TRBJ1-1,CSGRSSLNTEAFF,TGCAGCGGGAGGTCCAGTTTGAACACTGAAGCTTTCTTT
-,-,TRBV5-1,TRBJ1-2,CASSLESSGYGYTF,TGCGCCAGCAGCTTGGAGTCGTCGGGCTATGGCTACACCTTC
-,-,TRBV5-1,TRBJ2-2,CASSPGHRNTGELFF,TGCGCCAGCAGCCCTGGACACAGGAACACCGGGGAGCTGTTTTTT
-,-,TRBV7-9,TRBJ1-1,CASSLKGFPNTEAFF,TGTGCCAGCAGCTTAAAGGGGTTCCCAAACACTGAAGCTTTCTTT
-,TRBD1,TRBV5-4,TRBJ2-3,CASSWGQGSTDTQYF,TGTGCCAGCAGCTGGGGACAGGGCAGCACAGATACGCAGTATTTT